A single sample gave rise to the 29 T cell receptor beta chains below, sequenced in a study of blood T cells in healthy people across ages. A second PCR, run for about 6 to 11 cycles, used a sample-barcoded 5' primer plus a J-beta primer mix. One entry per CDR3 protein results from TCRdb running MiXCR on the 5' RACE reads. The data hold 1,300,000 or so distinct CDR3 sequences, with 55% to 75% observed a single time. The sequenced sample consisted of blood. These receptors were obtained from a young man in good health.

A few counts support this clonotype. The DNA of the CDR3 is TGTGCCAGCAGGGAGGGATACAATGAGCAGTTCTTC. This translates into CASREGYNEQFF. The genes are TRBV6-2 or TRBV6-3 and TRBJ2-1, with D maybe TRBD2 (6 bases). Trimming took off 6 bases at V and 4 bases at J, with 7 bases between the two ends. Germline V gene data show CDR1 as MNHEY and CDR2 as SVGEGT. This CDR3 region has 12 residues.

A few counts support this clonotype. The CDR3 sequence: CASSEYQGDASYEQYF. CDR3 in DNA: TGTGCCAGCAGCGAATACCAGGGGGACGCGTCCTACGAGCAGTACTTC. The chain couples TRBV9 to TRBJ2-7, with 7 bases matching TRBD1. The germline V gene has CDR1 SGDLS and CDR2 YYNGEE. Trimming took 3 bases from V and 1 from J; bases not matched to a gene: 10. The CDR3 has 16 residues.

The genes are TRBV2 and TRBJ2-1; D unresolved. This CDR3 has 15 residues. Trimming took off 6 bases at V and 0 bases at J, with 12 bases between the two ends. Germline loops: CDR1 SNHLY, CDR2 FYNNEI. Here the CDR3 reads CASRGNTISYNEQFF. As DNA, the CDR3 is TGTGCCAGCAGGGGAAATACTATCTCCTACAATGAGCAGTTCTTC.

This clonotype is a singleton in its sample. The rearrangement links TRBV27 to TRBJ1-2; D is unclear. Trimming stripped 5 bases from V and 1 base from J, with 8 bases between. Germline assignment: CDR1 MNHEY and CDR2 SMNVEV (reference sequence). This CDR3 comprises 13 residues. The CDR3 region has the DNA TGTGCCAGCAGTAGCCGGAGTAACTATGGCTACACCTTC. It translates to CASSSRSNYGYTF.

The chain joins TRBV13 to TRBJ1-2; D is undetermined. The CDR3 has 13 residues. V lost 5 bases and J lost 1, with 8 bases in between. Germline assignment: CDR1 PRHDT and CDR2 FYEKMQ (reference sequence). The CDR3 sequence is CASSIGDNYGYTF. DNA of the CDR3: TGTGCCAGCAGCATCGGGGATAACTATGGCTACACCTTC.

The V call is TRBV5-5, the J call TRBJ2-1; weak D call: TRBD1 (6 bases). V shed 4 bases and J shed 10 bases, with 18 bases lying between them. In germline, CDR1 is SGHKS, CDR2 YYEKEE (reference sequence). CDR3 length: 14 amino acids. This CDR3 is CASSPVPYDREQFF. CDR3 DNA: TGTGCCAGCAGCCCCGTCCCGTACGACAGGGAGCAGTTCTTC.

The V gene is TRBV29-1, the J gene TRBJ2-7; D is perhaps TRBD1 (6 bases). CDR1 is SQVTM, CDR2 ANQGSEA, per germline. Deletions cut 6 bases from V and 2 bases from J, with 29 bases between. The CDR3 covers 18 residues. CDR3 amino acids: CSVGFMDSRYTLPYEQYF. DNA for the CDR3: TGCAGCGTCGGATTTATGGACAGCCGCTATACCTTACCCTACGAGCAGTACTTC.

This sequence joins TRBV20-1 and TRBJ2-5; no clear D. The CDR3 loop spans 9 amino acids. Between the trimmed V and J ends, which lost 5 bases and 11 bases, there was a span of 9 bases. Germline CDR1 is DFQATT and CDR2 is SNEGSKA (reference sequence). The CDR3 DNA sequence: TGCAGTGCTGGGTCGAGGCAGTACTTC. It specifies CSAGSRQYF.

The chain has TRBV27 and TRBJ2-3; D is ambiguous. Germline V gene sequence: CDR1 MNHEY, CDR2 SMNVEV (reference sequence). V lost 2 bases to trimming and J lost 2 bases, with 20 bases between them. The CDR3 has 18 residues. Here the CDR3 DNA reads TGTGCCAGCAGTTTAAGGGCTCTTATGGGAAAGATCACAGATACGCAGTATTTT. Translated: CASSLRALMGKITDTQYF.

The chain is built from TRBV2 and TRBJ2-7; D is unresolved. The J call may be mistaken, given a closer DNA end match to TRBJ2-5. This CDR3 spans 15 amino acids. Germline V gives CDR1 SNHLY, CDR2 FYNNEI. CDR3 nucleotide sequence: TGTGCCAGCAGTGAAGCGGGAATTAGCCTTGAGACCCAGTACTTC. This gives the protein CASSEAGISLETQYF.

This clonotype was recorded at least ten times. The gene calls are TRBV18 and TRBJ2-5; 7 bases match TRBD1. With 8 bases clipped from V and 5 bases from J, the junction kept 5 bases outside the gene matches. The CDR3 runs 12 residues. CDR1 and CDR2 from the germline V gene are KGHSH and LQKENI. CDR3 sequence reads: CASSPQGETQYF. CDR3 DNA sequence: TGTGCCAGCAGTCCACAGGGGGAGACCCAGTACTTC.

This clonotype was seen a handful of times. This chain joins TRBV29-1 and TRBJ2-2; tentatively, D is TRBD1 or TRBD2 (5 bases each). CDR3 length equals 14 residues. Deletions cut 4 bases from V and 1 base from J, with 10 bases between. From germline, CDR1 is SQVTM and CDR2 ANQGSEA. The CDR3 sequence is CSVGDRQNTGELFF. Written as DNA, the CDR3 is TGCAGCGTTGGGGACCGACAGAACACCGGGGAGCTGTTTTTT.

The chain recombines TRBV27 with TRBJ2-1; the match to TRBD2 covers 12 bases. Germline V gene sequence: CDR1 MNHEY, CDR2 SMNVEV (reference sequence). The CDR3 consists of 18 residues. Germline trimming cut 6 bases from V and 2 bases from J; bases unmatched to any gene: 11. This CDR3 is CASRRKVASGGAYNEQFF. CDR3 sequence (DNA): TGTGCCAGCAGACGAAAGGTGGCTAGCGGGGGGGCCTACAATGAGCAGTTCTTC.

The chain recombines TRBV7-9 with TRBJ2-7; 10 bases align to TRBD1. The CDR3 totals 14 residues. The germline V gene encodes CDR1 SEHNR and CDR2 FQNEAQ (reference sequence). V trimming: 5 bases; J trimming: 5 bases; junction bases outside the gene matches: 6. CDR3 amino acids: CASSATGGRNEQYF. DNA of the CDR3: TGTGCCAGCAGCGCGACAGGGGGCAGGAACGAGCAGTACTTC.

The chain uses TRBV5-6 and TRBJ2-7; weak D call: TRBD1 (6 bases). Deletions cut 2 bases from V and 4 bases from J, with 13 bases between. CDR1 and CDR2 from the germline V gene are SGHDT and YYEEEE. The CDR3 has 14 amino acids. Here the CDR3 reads CASSFTGMGYEQYF. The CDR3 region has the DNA TGTGCCAGCAGCTTTACAGGGATGGGGTACGAGCAGTACTTC.

The CDR3 nucleotides are TGTGCCAGCAGTAAAGGGACAGGGTCCTACAATGAGCAGTTCTTC. Translation gives CASSKGTGSYNEQFF. The chain combines TRBV27 with TRBJ2-1; TRBD1 matches 9 bases. Germline V CDR1 and CDR2: MNHEY, SMNVEV (reference sequence). With V trimmed by 5 bases and J by 1 base, 3 bases remained unmatched. The CDR3 is made up of 15 amino acids.

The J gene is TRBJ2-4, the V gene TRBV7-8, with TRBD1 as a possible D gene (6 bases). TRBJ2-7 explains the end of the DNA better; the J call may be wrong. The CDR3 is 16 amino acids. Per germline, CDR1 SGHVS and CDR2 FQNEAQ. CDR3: CASSVSSLQGTHEQYF. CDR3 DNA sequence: TGTGCCAGCAGCGTCAGCTCTCTCCAGGGGACCCACGAGCAGTACTTC.

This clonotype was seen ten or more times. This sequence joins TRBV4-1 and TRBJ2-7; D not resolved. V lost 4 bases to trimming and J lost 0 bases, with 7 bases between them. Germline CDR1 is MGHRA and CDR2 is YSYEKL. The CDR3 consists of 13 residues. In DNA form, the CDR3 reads TGCGCCAGCAGCCCCGCGAGCTCCTACGAGCAGTACTTC. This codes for CASSPASSYEQYF.

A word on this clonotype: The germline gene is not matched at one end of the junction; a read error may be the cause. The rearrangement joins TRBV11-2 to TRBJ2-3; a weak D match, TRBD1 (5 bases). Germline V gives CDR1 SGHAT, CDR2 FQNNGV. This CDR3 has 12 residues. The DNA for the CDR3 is TGTGCCAGCAGCTTAGAGACAGTTACGCAGTATTTT. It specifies CASSLETVTQYF. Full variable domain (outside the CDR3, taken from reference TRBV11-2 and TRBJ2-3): EAGVAQSPRYKIIEKRQSVAFWCNPISGHATLYWYQQILGQGPKLLIQFQNNGVVDDSQLPKDRFSAERLKGVDSTLKIQPAKLEDSAVYLCASSLETVTQYFGPGTRLTVL.

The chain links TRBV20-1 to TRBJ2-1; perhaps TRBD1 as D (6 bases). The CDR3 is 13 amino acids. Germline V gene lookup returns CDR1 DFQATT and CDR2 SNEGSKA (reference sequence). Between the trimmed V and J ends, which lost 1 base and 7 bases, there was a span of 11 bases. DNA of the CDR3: TGCAGTGCTAGAGCCCCCGACAGGAATGAGCAGTTCTTC. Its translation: CSARAPDRNEQFF.

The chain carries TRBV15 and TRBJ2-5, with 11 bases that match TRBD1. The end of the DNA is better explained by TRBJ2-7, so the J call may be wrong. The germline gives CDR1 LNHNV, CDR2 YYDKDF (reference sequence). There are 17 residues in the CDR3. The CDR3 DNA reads TGTGCCACCAGCAGAGATCGTGGGACAGGGGGTGGACGCGAGCAGTACTTC. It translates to CATSRDRGTGGGREQYF.

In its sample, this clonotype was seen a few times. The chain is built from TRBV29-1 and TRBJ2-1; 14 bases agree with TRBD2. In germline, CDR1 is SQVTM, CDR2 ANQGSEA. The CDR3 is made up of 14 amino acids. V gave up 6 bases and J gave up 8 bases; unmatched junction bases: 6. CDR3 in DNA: TGCAGCGTACGACTAGCGGGGGGGCGGCATGAGCAGTTCTTC. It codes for CSVRLAGGRHEQFF.

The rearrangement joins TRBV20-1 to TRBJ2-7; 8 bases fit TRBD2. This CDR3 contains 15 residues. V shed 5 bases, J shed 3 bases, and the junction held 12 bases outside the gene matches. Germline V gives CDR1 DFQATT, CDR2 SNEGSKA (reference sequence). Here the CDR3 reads CSALRRVLADYEQYF. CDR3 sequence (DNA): TGCAGTGCTCTCCGTCGGGTACTAGCGGACTACGAGCAGTACTTC.

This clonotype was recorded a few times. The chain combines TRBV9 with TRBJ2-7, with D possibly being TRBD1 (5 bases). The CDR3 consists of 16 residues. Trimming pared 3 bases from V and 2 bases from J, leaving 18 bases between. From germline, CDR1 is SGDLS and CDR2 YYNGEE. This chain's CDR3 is CASSALPGQGPYEQYF. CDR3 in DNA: TGTGCCAGCAGCGCCCTTCCAGGGCAGGGCCCCTACGAGCAGTACTTC.

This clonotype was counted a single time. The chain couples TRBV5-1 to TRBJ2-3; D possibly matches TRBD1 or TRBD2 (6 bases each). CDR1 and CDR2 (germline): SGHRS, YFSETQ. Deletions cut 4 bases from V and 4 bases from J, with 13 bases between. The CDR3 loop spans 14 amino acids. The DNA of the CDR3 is TGCGCCAGCAGCCCGGGGGACATTCCAGATACGCAGTATTTT. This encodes CASSPGDIPDTQYF.

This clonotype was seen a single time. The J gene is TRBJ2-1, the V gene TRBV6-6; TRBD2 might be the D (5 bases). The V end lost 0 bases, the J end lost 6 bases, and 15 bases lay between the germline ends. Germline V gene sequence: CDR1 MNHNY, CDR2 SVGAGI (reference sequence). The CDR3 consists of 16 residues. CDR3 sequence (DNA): TGTGCCAGCAGTTACTCGAAGAGGGTACTTGGCAATGAGCAGTTCTTC. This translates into CASSYSKRVLGNEQFF.

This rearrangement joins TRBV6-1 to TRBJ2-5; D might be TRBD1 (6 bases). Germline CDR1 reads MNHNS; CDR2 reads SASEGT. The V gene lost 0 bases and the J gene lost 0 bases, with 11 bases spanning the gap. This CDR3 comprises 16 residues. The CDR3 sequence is CASSEAGTQYQETQYF. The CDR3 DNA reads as TGTGCCAGCAGTGAAGCGGGGACACAGTACCAAGAGACCCAGTACTTC.

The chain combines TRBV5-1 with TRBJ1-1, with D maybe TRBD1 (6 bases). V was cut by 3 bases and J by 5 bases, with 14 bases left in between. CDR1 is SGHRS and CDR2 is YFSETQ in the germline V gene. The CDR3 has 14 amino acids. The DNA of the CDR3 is TGCGCCAGCAGCTACTCGGGGGGCAGAACTGAAGCTTTCTTT. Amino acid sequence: CASSYSGGRTEAFF. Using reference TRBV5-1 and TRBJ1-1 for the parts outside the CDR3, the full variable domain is KAGVTQTPRYLIKTRGQQVTLSCSPISGHRSVSWYQQTPGQGLQFLFEYFSETQRNKGNFPGRFSGRQFSNSRSEMNVSTLELGDSALYLCASSYSGGRTEAFFGQGTRLTVV.

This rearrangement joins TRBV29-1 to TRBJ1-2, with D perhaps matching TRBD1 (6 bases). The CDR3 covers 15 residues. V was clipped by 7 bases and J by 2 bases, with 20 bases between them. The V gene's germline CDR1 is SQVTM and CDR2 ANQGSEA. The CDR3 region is CSAGPQGTLNYGYTF. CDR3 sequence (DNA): TGCAGCGCGGGCCCCCAGGGGACCTTAAACTATGGCTACACCTTC.